The 26 T cell receptor beta chains below were found in one sample sequenced in a study of metastatic and nonmetastatic thyroid tumors. The entire patient cohort was treatment-naive prior to thyroid surgery. TCRdb re-called the PCR reads through MiXCR. Of tens of thousands of clones listed, roughly 20% are singletons. The sample comprised adjacent normal tissue. The receptors here all came from a female donor with papillary thyroid cancer or a benign thyroid nodule (not recorded which). Some clones in this sample may be carry-over from other donors' samples.

Notes on this clone: This may come from a read error, since a much larger clone is one base off. The chain couples TRBV4-2 to TRBJ1-4, with D possibly matching TRBD1 (6 bases). In germline, CDR1 is LGHNA, CDR2 YNFKEQ. This CDR3 has 16 residues. In DNA form, the CDR3 reads TGTGCCATCAGCCAAGAATGGGACCTAGGGGGTGAAAAACTGTTTTTT. Protein sequence: CAISQEWDLGGEKLFF.

This clone was counted at least ten times. V gene TRBV19 combines with J gene TRBJ2-1; 11 positions agree with TRBD1. The germline gives CDR1 LNHDA, CDR2 SQIVND (reference sequence). Trimming at V came to 5 bases and at J to 5 bases, leaving 5 bases not matched to a gene. The CDR3 loop spans 15 amino acids. CDR3 coding DNA: TGTGCCAGTAGTGTGGACAGGGGGCTGGACAATGAGCAGTTCTTC. Translation gives CASSVDRGLDNEQFF.

At least ten counts were recorded for this clone. The J gene is TRBJ1-2, the V gene TRBV2, with unresolved D. The V end lost 2 bases, the J end lost 4 bases, and 14 bases lay between the germline ends. The CDR3 runs to 15 residues. Germline V gene sequence: CDR1 SNHLY, CDR2 FYNNEI. The CDR3 DNA sequence: TGTGCCAGCAGTGAACGCGGAGGGAGAGGCTATGGCTACACCTTC. This sequence encodes CASSERGGRGYGYTF.

This clone was picked up a small number of times. V gene TRBV6-2 or TRBV6-3 combines with J gene TRBJ2-3; maybe TRBD1 (6 bases). Trimming cost V 4 bases and J 7 bases, with 24 bases left between them. The CDR3 loop spans 17 amino acids. CDR1 MNHEY and CDR2 SVGEGT come from the germline V gene. The CDR3 loop is CASSFQGSRVTDYTQYF. DNA for the CDR3: TGTGCCAGCAGTTTCCAGGGGTCGCGTGTTACAGATTATACGCAGTATTTT.

The table lists this clone with a few counts. The chain couples TRBV12-5 to TRBJ1-1; D not certain. In germline, CDR1 is LGHNT, CDR2 FRNRAP. The CDR3 contains 13 residues. V dropped 5 bases and J dropped 3 bases, with 10 bases sitting between them. The CDR3 reads CASGRLRDTEAFF. CDR3 DNA sequence: TGTGCTAGTGGTCGCCTCCGGGACACTGAAGCTTTCTTT.

This clone was seen only a few times. The chain recombines TRBV6-1 with TRBJ2-7; possibly TRBD1 for D (6 bases). Germline CDR1 MNHNS, CDR2 SASEGT. The V and J ends lost 6 bases and 0 bases respectively, with 9 bases between them. The CDR3 extends over 13 amino acids. CDR3 amino acids: CASSGDISYEQYF. The CDR3 nucleotides read TGTGCCAGCAGCGGGGACATCTCCTACGAGCAGTACTTC.

There are many counts of this clone. DNA of the CDR3: TGTGCCAGCAGCCTTGGACTAGCGGGAGACAGTGAGCAGTTCTTC. Translating it yields CASSLGLAGDSEQFF. The chain links TRBV9 to TRBJ2-1; 13 bases agree with TRBD2. V was clipped by 4 bases and J by 9 bases; unmatched bases: 7. The germline V gene has CDR1 SGDLS and CDR2 YYNGEE. The CDR3 loop spans 15 amino acids.

Ten or more counts support this clone. A read error is possible here, since a much larger clone lies one base away. As the CDR3 is not closed by the conserved phenylalanine or tryptophan, this likely results from a read error. The same CDR3 is also encoded by other DNA sequences in this sample. The J gene is TRBJ1-1, the V gene TRBV11-3; D uncertain. This CDR3 contains 16 residues. The germline gives CDR1 SGHNT, CDR2 YENEEA. The germline V and J ends were trimmed by 2 bases and 7 bases, with 20 bases remaining between them. The CDR3 nucleotides are TGTGCCAGCAGCTTACATACTCCCCTCGGGTCGGGTGAAGCTTTCCTT. Amino acid sequence: CASSLHTPLGSGEAFL.

Many counts were recorded for this clone. The chain links TRBV7-2 to TRBJ1-4, with 7 bases matching TRBD1. The trim removed 2 bases at V and 6 bases at J, leaving 9 bases unmatched. Germline V gene data show CDR1 as SGHTA and CDR2 as FQGNSA. This CDR3 region has 16 residues. In nucleotides, the CDR3 is TGTGCCAGCAGCTTAAGCAGGGGGGATATGGATGAAAAACTGTTTTTT. As protein: CASSLSRGDMDEKLFF.

The table lists this clone with many counts. The chain combines TRBV9 with TRBJ1-1; 10 bases line up with TRBD1. The CDR3 has 14 amino acids. V shed 4 bases and J 11 bases; nucleotides not matched to a gene: 11. Germline CDR1 reads SGDLS; CDR2 reads YYNGEE. The CDR3 loop is CASSLSGQGLEAFF. The CDR3 nucleotides read TGTGCCAGCAGCCTATCGGGACAGGGGTTGGAGGCTTTCTTT.

The chain uses TRBV27 and TRBJ1-2; 7 nucleotides agree with TRBD1. The CDR3 extends over 13 amino acids. V was clipped by 9 bases and J by 8 bases; unmatched bases: 12. The germline V gene has CDR1 MNHEY and CDR2 SMNVEV (reference sequence). The CDR3 here is CASSTPDRCGYTF. The CDR3, as DNA: TGTGCCAGTAGTACACCGGACAGGTGCGGCTACACCTTC.

This clone is categorized as medium-sized (0.01 to 0.1%). This chain links TRBV6-1 with TRBJ1-5; D perhaps matches TRBD1 (6 bases). V shed 6 bases and J shed 4 bases, with 13 bases lying between them. The CDR3 sequence is 14 residues long. CDR1 and CDR2 from the germline V gene are MNHNS and SASEGT. The CDR3 nucleotides read TGTGCCAGCAGACAACAGGGCCCTAATCAGCCCCAGCATTTT. Its translation is CASRQQGPNQPQHF.

This clone was seen many times. The chain recombines TRBV3-1 with TRBJ2-5; no clear D gene. CDR1 is LGHDT, CDR2 YNNKEL, per germline (reference sequence). The CDR3 sequence is 14 residues long. The germline V and J ends were trimmed by 0 bases and 7 bases, with 12 bases remaining between them. The CDR3 DNA reads TGTGCCAGCAGCCAAGAACGGCGAGCCGGGACCCAGTACTTC. Its protein product is CASSQERRAGTQYF.

This clone came up many times. For the CDR3, the DNA is TGTGCCAGCAGCTTGGTCGGTATTAACACTGAAGCTTTCTTT. Amino acid sequence: CASSLVGINTEAFF. The gene calls are TRBV5-5 and TRBJ1-1; D not certain. V was clipped by 0 bases and J by 2 bases, with 8 bases between them. In germline, CDR1 is SGHKS, CDR2 YYEKEE (reference sequence). The CDR3 has 14 amino acids.

With respect to this clone: At one boundary the junction diverges from the germline segment, which might be a read error. V is TRBV19 and J is TRBJ1-1; 7 bases match TRBD1. Germline V gives CDR1 LNHDA, CDR2 SQIVND (reference sequence). This CDR3 spans 14 amino acids. The CDR3 sequence: CASRLQGKNIEASF. The DNA of the CDR3 is TGTGCCAGTAGGCTACAGGGGAAGAACATTGAAGCTTCCTTT.

The chain combines TRBV20-1 with TRBJ2-1, with TRBD2 identical over 14 bases. Germline V CDR1 and CDR2: DFQATT, SNEGSKA (reference sequence). The CDR3 spans 15 residues. CDR3 coding DNA: TGCAGCGCCCCACCTGGGACTAGCGGGAGCAGAGAGCAGTTCTTC. Encoded protein: CSAPPGTSGSREQFF.

This clone was counted many times. The chain carries TRBV6-2 or TRBV6-3 and TRBJ2-5, with 11 bases lining up with TRBD1. Germline CDR1 MNHEY, CDR2 SVGEGT. Trimming at V came to 5 bases and at J to 4 bases, leaving 6 bases not matched to a gene. This CDR3 is built from 15 residues. The CDR3 DNA reads as TGTGCCAGCAGTCCACCGGACAGGGGGCTAGAGACCCAGTACTTC. Amino acids: CASSPPDRGLETQYF.

This clone has at least ten counts. At the DNA level, this CDR3 is encoded by other sequences in the same sample as well. V is TRBV29-1 and J is TRBJ2-2, with D unclear. Germline CDR1 reads SQVTM; CDR2 reads ANQGSEA. V lost 7 bases and J lost 2, with 17 bases in between. The CDR3 is 15 residues long. CDR3 DNA: TGCAGCGCCCGAGACCGAAACAAAAACACCGGGGAGCTGTTTTTT. It specifies CSARDRNKNTGELFF.

This clone occurred many times. The chain joins TRBV4-1 to TRBJ2-7, with D unclear. Trimming took 0 bases from V and 6 from J, leaving 9 bases between them. Germline V gene lookup returns CDR1 MGHRA and CDR2 YSYEKL. This CDR3 is built from 13 residues. The DNA of the CDR3 is TGCGCCAGCAGCCAAGAGATCTGGAGCGAGCAGTACTTC. Translation: CASSQEIWSEQYF.

The table lists this clone with a count of one. The CDR3 nucleotides are TGTGCCAGCAGCGCGACAGGGGATGTCACCGGGGAGCTGTTTTTT. Its protein is CASSATGDVTGELFF. The chain carries TRBV9 and TRBJ2-2; 8 positions match TRBD1. V was pared by 3 bases and J by 4 bases, with 5 bases of the junction left unmatched. Germline V gives CDR1 SGDLS, CDR2 YYNGEE. The CDR3 is 15 amino acids.

This clone has ten or more counts. The J gene is TRBJ1-3, the V gene TRBV3-1; D uncertain. The CDR3 runs 17 residues. The germline V gene has CDR1 LGHDT and CDR2 YNNKEL (reference sequence). V lost 0 bases and J 0 bases, leaving 12 bases between the germline ends. In DNA form, the CDR3 reads TGTGCCAGCAGCCAAGATACCCGGATGAGCTCTGGAAACACCATATATTTT. Its protein is CASSQDTRMSSGNTIYF. Together with reference TRBV3-1 and TRBJ1-3, the CDR3 gives the full variable domain: DTAVSQTPKYLVTQMGNDKSIKCEQNLGHDTMYWYKQDSKKFLKIMFSYNNKELIINETVPNRFSPKSPDKAHLNLHINSLELGDSAVYFCASSQDTRMSSGNTIYFGEGSWLTVV.

The chain couples TRBV7-9 to TRBJ2-7; D not resolved. This CDR3 has 12 residues. Germline lookup yields CDR1 SEHNR and CDR2 FQNEAQ (reference sequence). The germline V and J ends were trimmed by 4 bases and 3 bases, with 7 bases remaining between them. This chain's CDR3 is CASSSLFYEQYF. The CDR3 DNA follows: TGTGCCAGCAGCTCCCTTTTCTACGAGCAGTACTTC.

This clone is labeled medium-sized. The rearrangement joins TRBV6-1 to TRBJ2-6; TRBD1 matches at 8 bases. J lost 4 bases, V lost 5 bases, and 10 bases had no gene match. Germline-derived CDR1 and CDR2 are MNHNS and SASEGT. This CDR3 comprises 17 residues. CDR3 sequence: CASSPGTGISGANVLTF. The DNA for the CDR3 is TGTGCCAGCAGTCCCGGGACAGGAATTTCCGGGGCCAACGTCCTGACTTTC.

The chain couples TRBV13 to TRBJ1-5; 9 bases are shared with TRBD1. The CDR3 is 16 amino acids. Germline V gives CDR1 PRHDT, CDR2 FYEKMQ (reference sequence). V lost 5 bases to trimming and J lost 6 bases; unmatched junction nucleotides: 11. CDR3 bases: TGTGCCAGCAGCCCGGACAGGGGCACGCTCCCTCAGCCCCAGCATTTT. Amino acids: CASSPDRGTLPQPQHF.

This clone was observed many times. This chain joins TRBV4-3 and TRBJ1-6; D is unclear. The ends were cut back, 4 bases at V and 14 bases at J, with 18 bases in the middle. Per germline, CDR1 LGHNA and CDR2 YSLEER. This CDR3 comprises 14 residues. The CDR3 loop is CASSPSPKAETLHF. The DNA for the CDR3 is TGCGCCAGCAGCCCCTCCCCGAAGGCCGAAACCCTCCACTTT.

This clone qualifies as medium-sized. The genes are TRBV27 and TRBJ1-1; D remains ambiguous. Trimming took off 5 bases at V and 1 base at J, with 8 bases between the two ends. Germline assignment: CDR1 MNHEY and CDR2 SMNVEV (reference sequence). The CDR3 spans 13 residues. This CDR3 reads CASSRRGNTEAFF. CDR3 bases: TGTGCCAGCAGTCGCCGCGGGAACACTGAAGCTTTCTTT.